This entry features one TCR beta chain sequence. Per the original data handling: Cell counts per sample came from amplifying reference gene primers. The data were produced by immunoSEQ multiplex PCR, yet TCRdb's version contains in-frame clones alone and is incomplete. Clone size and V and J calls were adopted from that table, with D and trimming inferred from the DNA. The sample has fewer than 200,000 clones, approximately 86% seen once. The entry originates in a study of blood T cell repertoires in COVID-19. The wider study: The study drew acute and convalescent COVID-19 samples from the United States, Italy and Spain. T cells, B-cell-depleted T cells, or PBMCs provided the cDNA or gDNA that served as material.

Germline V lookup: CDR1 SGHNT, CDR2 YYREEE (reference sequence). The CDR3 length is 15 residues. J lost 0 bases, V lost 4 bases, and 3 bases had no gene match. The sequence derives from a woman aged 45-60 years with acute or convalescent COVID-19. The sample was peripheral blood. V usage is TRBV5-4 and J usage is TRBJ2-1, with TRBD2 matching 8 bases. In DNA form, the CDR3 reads TGTGCCAGCAGCCGGGGGGGGAACTCCTACAATGAGCAGTTCTTC. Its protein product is CASSRGGNSYNEQFF.